This TCR beta chain stems from a study of CD8 T cells in Susac syndrome. RNA in amounts of about 0.45 to 1 ug was reverse transcribed with random hexamers. TCRdb called the immunoSEQ multiplex PCR reads again in MiXCR, with one record for every CDR3 protein. The table has roughly 150,000 distinct CDR3 sequences, roughly 96% seen once. After removal of 1 base from V and 1 base from J, the junction contained 7 bases not matched to a gene. The CDR3 is 16 residues long. Germline lookup yields CDR1 LNHNV and CDR2 YYDKDF (reference sequence). The table lists this clonotype with a count of one. The receptor was derived from a human donor with multiple sclerosis. Sequencing was done on a sample of CD8+ T cells from PBMCs. The chain recombines TRBV15 with TRBJ2-7; 7 bases align to TRBD2. CDR3 nucleotide sequence: TGTGCCACCAGCAGAGGGGGGAGGGGAGATTCCTACGAGCAGTACTTC. Translating it yields CATSRGGRGDSYEQYF.